The 4 T cell receptor beta chains reported below all come from one sample, sequenced in a study of blood T cell repertoires in COVID-19. Profiled with immunoSEQ multiplex PCR; TCRdb holds only in-frame clones, not every one. Of more than 50,000 clones listed, over 75% are singletons. The specimen sequenced was peripheral blood. All receptors come from a human donor in a cohort sampled during active COVID-19.

The V gene is TRBV5-1, the J gene TRBJ1-3; TRBD1 agrees at 8 bases. The germline V gene has CDR1 SGHRS and CDR2 YFSETQ. This CDR3 is built from 16 residues. J lost 4 bases, V lost 0 bases, and 6 bases had no gene match. The CDR3 bases are TGCGCCAGCAGCTTGGGGCCGACAGGGGTCGGAAACACCATATATTTT. Protein product: CASSLGPTGVGNTIYF.

V usage is TRBV6-6 and J usage is TRBJ1-3; the D is unclear. The V end lost 5 bases, the J end lost 3 bases, and 14 bases lay between the germline ends. The CDR3 totals 15 residues. Germline loops: CDR1 MNHNY, CDR2 SVGAGI (reference sequence). The CDR3 sequence is CASSPRSGFGNTIYF. The CDR3 DNA sequence: TGTGCCAGCAGTCCCCGGTCGGGGTTTGGAAACACCATATATTTT.

This sequence joins TRBV11-2 and TRBJ2-5; D perhaps matches TRBD1 (5 bases). This CDR3 contains 12 residues. Germline values: CDR1 SGHAT, CDR2 FQNNGV. Trimming cost V 5 bases and J 3 bases, with 7 bases left between them. CDR3 in DNA: TGTGCCAGCAGCGACAGTAAAGAGACCCAGTACTTC. It is translated as CASSDSKETQYF.

This clone was detected a few times. V and J are TRBV7-2 and TRBJ2-2, with TRBD2 identical over 14 bases. The trim removed 5 bases at V and 6 bases at J, leaving 5 bases unmatched. This CDR3 spans 16 amino acids. CDR1 is SGHTA and CDR2 is FQGNSA in the germline V gene. The CDR3 loop reads CASSPQTSGGAGELFF. DNA for the CDR3: TGTGCCAGCAGCCCCCAGACTAGCGGGGGGGCCGGGGAGCTGTTTTTT. Full variable domain (outside the CDR3, taken from reference TRBV7-2 and TRBJ2-2): GAGVSQSPSNKVTEKGKDVELRCDPISGHTALYWYRQSLGQGLEFLIYFQGNSAPDKSGLPSDRFSAERTGGSVSTLTIQRTQQEDSAVYLCASSPQTSGGAGELFFGEGSRLTVL.